This TCR beta chain was found in a study of blood T cell repertoires in COVID-19. Across the study: Spain, Italy and the United States supplied samples that represented acute and convalescent COVID-19. From T cells, B-cell-depleted T cells, or PBMCs came the material, which was cDNA or gDNA.

Authors' analysis steps: Nucleated cell counts were estimated from reference gene primer amplification. Assay used: immunoSEQ multiplex PCR; TCRdb lists only in-frame clones, some missing. The V and J calls and the clone size are those of that table, but D and trimming were determined from the DNA. The sample has about 150,000 clones, 70% to 90% seen once. The CDR3 is 15 residues long. Germline V gene data show CDR1 as LNHDA and CDR2 as SQIVND (reference sequence). With V trimmed by 11 bases and J by 0 bases, 7 bases remained unmatched. The material sequenced was peripheral blood. The chain couples TRBV19 to TRBJ1-1, with 12 bases lining up with TRBD1. The receptor was isolated from a woman in her 70s with acute or convalescent COVID-19. CDR3 nucleotide sequence: TGTGCCGTCCGGGACAGGGGGCTCTTGAACACTGAAGCTTTCTTT. Its translation: CAVRDRGLLNTEAFF.